This entry lists 23 T cell receptor beta chains sequenced from one sample in a study of cytotoxic CD8 clonotypes in ibrutinib-treated CLL. Sequencing was performed with immunoSEQ multiplex PCR; in TCRdb, only in-frame clones are kept and a portion is missing. The sample shows over 100,000 clones, 58% of them seen only once. Sequenced here: PBMCs, sampled after 24 months of ibrutinib treatment. The receptor source for this set is a human donor with chronic lymphocytic leukemia.

This chain links TRBV30 with TRBJ1-5; tentative D call: TRBD1 (5 bases). The CDR3 spans 13 residues. From germline, CDR1 is GTSNPN and CDR2 SVGIG (reference sequence). V was pared by 1 base and J by 5 bases, with 9 bases between. The CDR3 nucleotides are TGTGCCTGGAGTGGGGGCCCGGATCAGCCCCAGCATTTT. Its translation is CAWSGGPDQPQHF.

The genes are TRBV19 and TRBJ1-2, with 7 bases identical to TRBD1. CDR3 length: 16 residues. Germline V CDR1 and CDR2: LNHDA, SQIVND (reference sequence). Losses at the gene ends were 1 base for V and 5 bases for J; bases not matched to a gene: 10. CDR3: CASSIGSTGWEYGYTF. The CDR3 nucleotides read TGTGCCAGTAGTATAGGATCGACAGGGTGGGAGTATGGCTACACCTTC.

The rearrangement links TRBV2 to TRBJ2-3; 9 bases map to TRBD2. This CDR3 spans 14 amino acids. With 6 bases clipped from V and 5 bases from J, the junction kept 6 bases outside the gene matches. CDR1 SNHLY and CDR2 FYNNEI come from the germline V gene. This CDR3 is CASRRLAGRDTQYF. CDR3 DNA sequence: TGTGCCAGCAGAAGGCTAGCGGGGAGAGATACGCAGTATTTT. The full variable domain, with the rest looked up from reference TRBV2 and TRBJ2-3, is EPEVTQTPSHQVTQMGQEVILRCVPISNHLYFYWYRQILGQKVEFLVSFYNNEISEKSEIFDDQFSVERPDGSNFTLKIRSTKLEDSAMYFCASRRLAGRDTQYFGPGTRLTVL.

This clone was counted at least ten times. J is TRBJ1-6 and V is TRBV13, with D unclear. Between the trimmed V and J ends, which lost 7 bases and 4 bases, there was a span of 11 bases. The CDR3 loop spans 14 amino acids. Germline V CDR1 and CDR2: PRHDT, FYEKMQ (reference sequence). The CDR3 DNA reads TGTGCCAGCAACACGGGAACTTATAATTCACCCCTCCACTTT. This sequence encodes CASNTGTYNSPLHF. Complete variable domain (other parts from reference TRBV13 and TRBJ1-6): AAGVIQSPRHLIKEKRETATLKCYPIPRHDTVYWYQQGPGQDPQFLISFYEKMQSDKGSIPDRFSAQQFSDYHSELNMSSLELGDSALYFCASNTGTYNSPLHFGNGTRLTVT.

The genes are TRBV7-6 and TRBJ2-3; no clear D gene. V lost 5 bases, J lost 2 bases, and 14 bases lay in between. Germline CDR1 SGHVS, CDR2 FNYEAQ. This CDR3 region has 15 residues. The CDR3 DNA follows: TGTGCCAGCAGCATGCCGGAAGCTGCCACAGATACGCAGTATTTT. Translating it yields CASSMPEAATDTQYF.

V and J are TRBV5-6 and TRBJ1-6; D is uncertain. The CDR3 spans 16 residues. The V and J ends lost 0 bases and 0 bases respectively, with 7 bases between them. Germline CDR1 and CDR2: SGHDT and YYEEEE. The CDR3, as DNA: TGTGCCAGCAGCTTGGACGTCAGCTCCTATAATTCACCCCTCCACTTT. This codes for CASSLDVSSYNSPLHF.

This clone occurred a few times. The genes are TRBV6-4 and TRBJ1-1; no definite D call. Per germline, CDR1 MRHNA and CDR2 SNTAGT. Trimming removed 3 bases from V and 1 base from J, with 9 bases in between. There are 14 residues in the CDR3. In nucleotides, the CDR3 is TGTGCCAGCAGTGAACACAGTCAGAACACTGAAGCTTTCTTT. It specifies CASSEHSQNTEAFF.

This sequence joins TRBV11-3 and TRBJ2-7, with 7 bases matching TRBD1. Trimming took 5 bases from V and 0 from J; bases not matched to a gene: 4. The CDR3 runs 14 residues. The germline gives CDR1 SGHNT, CDR2 YENEEA. The CDR3 DNA is TGTGCCAGCAGCCTCACAGGGGCCTCCTACGAGCAGTACTTC. Protein sequence: CASSLTGASYEQYF.

V gene TRBV5-1 combines with J gene TRBJ2-3; TRBD1 matches 7 bases. Germline assignment: CDR1 SGHRS and CDR2 YFSETQ. The V gene end was trimmed by 4 bases and the J gene end by 9 bases; junction bases not matched to a gene: 17. The CDR3 has 16 residues. Here the CDR3 reads CASSTWTGILATTQYF. CDR3 in DNA: TGCGCCAGCAGCACCTGGACAGGAATCCTGGCCACCACGCAGTATTTT.

The genes are TRBV5-1 and TRBJ2-2; TRBD1 matches 11 bases. Germline V gene data show CDR1 as SGHRS and CDR2 as YFSETQ. The junction had 4 bases not matched to a gene; V was cut back by 4 bases and J by 5 bases. The CDR3 contains 15 residues. The DNA for the CDR3 is TGCGCCAGCAGCATCGGGACAGGGGGAACCGGGGAGCTGTTTTTT. This translates into CASSIGTGGTGELFF.

The J gene is TRBJ1-2, the V gene TRBV6-6, with 7 bases aligning to TRBD1. The V gene end was trimmed by 7 bases and the J gene end by 2 bases; junction bases not matched to a gene: 7. The germline CDR1 and CDR2 sequences are MNHNY and SVGAGI (reference sequence). The CDR3 is made up of 14 amino acids. The chain's CDR3 is CASIPGRGNYGYTF. For the CDR3, the DNA is TGTGCCAGCATCCCTGGCAGGGGGAACTATGGCTACACCTTC.

This clone appeared a few times. The rearrangement links TRBV4-2 to TRBJ2-2; D is perhaps TRBD1 or TRBD2 (6 bases each). Trimming removed 1 base at V and 4 bases at J, with 13 bases between. CDR1 LGHNA and CDR2 YNFKEQ come from the germline V gene. CDR3 length: 16 amino acids. DNA of the CDR3: TGTGCCAGCAGCCAAGTGGGGGCGCGGGGCACCGGGGAGCTGTTTTTT. Translated, it gives CASSQVGARGTGELFF.

The rearrangement uses TRBV5-1 and TRBJ2-3, with D unclear. Germline V gives CDR1 SGHRS, CDR2 YFSETQ. V lost 0 bases, J lost 1 base, and 6 bases lay in between. CDR3 length: 14 amino acids. CDR3 DNA: TGCGCCAGCAGCTTGGGGTCAGGCACAGATACGCAGTATTTT. Translation: CASSLGSGTDTQYF.

V gene TRBV10-1 combines with J gene TRBJ2-5, with D perhaps matching TRBD1 or TRBD2 (5 bases each). V lost 3 bases and J lost 4, with 18 bases in between. The length of the CDR3 is 16 residues. Germline CDR1 and CDR2: WNHNN and SYGVQD (reference sequence). CDR3 in DNA: TGCGCCAGCAGTGACCACGGGACCAGTACGTCAGAGACCCAGTACTTC. It yields the protein CASSDHGTSTSETQYF.

The chain employs TRBV29-1 and TRBJ1-5, with D unclear. Germline CDR1 reads SQVTM; CDR2 reads ANQGSEA. The CDR3 consists of 13 residues. V lost 4 bases, J lost 2 bases, and 9 bases lay in between. This chain's CDR3 is CSVVSTGNQPQHF. The CDR3, as DNA: TGCAGCGTTGTGTCTACGGGCAATCAGCCCCAGCATTTT.

This chain joins TRBV28 and TRBJ1-1, with 9 bases matching TRBD1. Germline CDR1 and CDR2: MDHEN and SYDVKM. V lost 5 bases to trimming and J lost 5 bases; unmatched junction nucleotides: 9. This CDR3 spans 15 amino acids. CDR3 loop: CASSSTGTGSTEAFF. The CDR3 DNA sequence: TGTGCCAGCAGTAGCACCGGGACAGGGAGTACTGAAGCTTTCTTT.

Notes on this clone: Other DNA sequences within the sample encode an identical CDR3. The rearrangement uses TRBV27 and TRBJ2-7; 7 nucleotides line up with TRBD1. The CDR3 contains 14 residues. After removal of 3 bases from V and 2 bases from J, the junction contained 4 bases not matched to a gene. The germline CDR1 and CDR2 sequences are MNHEY and SMNVEV (reference sequence). The chain's CDR3 is CASSLVGGPYEQYF. The CDR3 nucleotides read TGTGCCAGCAGTTTGGTAGGGGGCCCCTACGAGCAGTACTTC.

The rearrangement uses TRBV6-1 and TRBJ1-3; D is unresolved. Trimming left V 2 bases short and J 4 bases short, with 6 bases between. CDR1 MNHNS and CDR2 SASEGT come from the germline V gene. CDR3 length equals 13 residues. The CDR3 spells CASSEFLGNTIYF. The CDR3 DNA reads TGTGCCAGCAGTGAATTTCTGGGAAACACCATATATTTT.

This chain uses TRBV7-3 with TRBJ1-2; D perhaps matches TRBD1 (5 bases). CDR1 and CDR2 (germline): SGHTA, FQGTGA. The CDR3 totals 15 residues. V was cut by 3 bases and J by 7 bases, with 18 bases left in between. The CDR3 spells CASSLRGVSEIGYTF. For the CDR3, the DNA is TGTGCCAGCAGCTTGAGGGGAGTCTCAGAGATTGGCTACACCTTC.

This chain links TRBV29-1 with TRBJ2-7; maybe TRBD2 (5 bases). The CDR3 loop spans 14 amino acids. Trimming shortened V by 3 bases and J by 6 bases, and 18 bases separated the two germline ends. Germline loops: CDR1 SQVTM, CDR2 ANQGSEA. As DNA, the CDR3 is TGCAGCGTTGACCCGGAAGGACTCAGGCGCGAGCAGTACTTC. It specifies CSVDPEGLRREQYF.

This CDR3 reads CASSPSLSGGLLTDTQYF. Written as DNA, the CDR3 is TGTGCCAGCAGCCCTTCTCTTAGCGGGGGCCTTCTCACAGATACGCAGTATTTT. V gene TRBV7-2 combines with J gene TRBJ2-3, with 9 bases matching TRBD2. CDR1 and CDR2 from the germline V gene are SGHTA and FQGNSA. CDR3 length: 18 amino acids. V lost 5 bases, J lost 2 bases, and 14 bases stayed unmatched. The full variable domain, completed using reference TRBV7-2 and TRBJ2-3, is GAGVSQSPSNKVTEKGKDVELRCDPISGHTALYWYRQSLGQGLEFLIYFQGNSAPDKSGLPSDRFSAERTGGSVSTLTIQRTQQEDSAVYLCASSPSLSGGLLTDTQYFGPGTRLTVL.

The rearrangement uses TRBV30 and TRBJ1-6; D is undetermined. CDR1 and CDR2 from the germline V gene are GTSNPN and SVGIG (reference sequence). The CDR3 runs 13 residues. Trimming shortened V by 5 bases and J by 5 bases, and 10 bases separated the two germline ends. The CDR3 DNA is TGTGCCTGGGAGATTGGAGATAATTCACCCCTCCACTTT. Amino acid sequence: CAWEIGDNSPLHF.

The chain combines TRBV19 with TRBJ2-3; TRBD1 might be the D (6 bases). V was trimmed by 2 bases and J by 4 bases, leaving 13 bases between them. The CDR3 length is 15 residues. Germline CDR1 and CDR2: LNHDA and SQIVND (reference sequence). The CDR3: CASSITDDRPDTQYF. CDR3 DNA: TGTGCCAGTAGTATAACCGACGACAGGCCAGATACGCAGTATTTT.